Reported below is one T cell receptor beta chain. The antigen is not known. This entry comes from a study of T cell repertoires in cytomegalovirus infection. The wider study: A matching HLA type, together with CMV infection, was signaled by public TCR beta signatures. Study-level results: HLA-C-restricted, CMV-specific TCR beta clonotypes were dominant ex vivo. Pooled public TCR beta family frequency picked out CMV carriers with the relevant HLA.

The germline CDR1 and CDR2 sequences are MDHEN and SYDVKM. This CDR3 comprises 14 residues. Trimming shortened V by 4 bases and J by 10 bases, and 19 bases separated the two germline ends. TCRdb ran MiXCR on the reads and lists one entry per CDR3 protein. The sample shows more than 140,000 distinct CDR3 sequences, about 6% of them seen only once. The rearrangement links TRBV28 to TRBJ1-1; D unresolved. The TCR sequence derives from a human donor in good health (CMV status not recorded). Some clones in this sample may be carry-over from other donors' samples. The specimen sequenced was PBMCs. This CDR3 reads CASSSMRDLWVAFF. CDR3 DNA sequence: TGTGCCAGCAGTTCTATGCGTGATCTCTGGGTAGCTTTCTTT.